Following are 23 T cell receptor beta chains from one sample sequenced in a study of blood T cells in healthy people across ages (dated by TCRdb to between 2014 and 2017). Receptor libraries were prepared by 5' RACE. Instrument on record: Illumina HiSeq 2500. The second PCR ran for roughly 6 to 11 cycles and used a J-beta primer mix along with a sample-barcoded 5' primer. TCRdb redid the processing of the public reads, applying fastp at Q25 and MiXCR, and retained in-frame beta chains. Every CDR3 protein is listed once, alongside the most common genes and DNA of its rows. This sample is represented by about 1.6 million distinct CDR3 sequences; around 35% of them were singletons. 11% of the sample is taken by the ten largest. Sequences were obtained from blood. The receptors were sampled from a woman under 40 in good health.

Points on this clonotype: A much larger clone is a single base away; this may be a read error. The conserved closing phenylalanine or tryptophan is absent in this CDR3, likely reflecting a read error. The chain is built from TRBV4-1 and TRBJ2-5; tentative D call: TRBD1 (5 bases). The CDR3 loop spans 13 amino acids. The germline V and J ends were trimmed by 6 bases and 5 bases, with 13 bases remaining between them. Germline-derived CDR1 and CDR2 are MGHRA and YSYEKL. The CDR3 coding sequence is TGCGCCAGCAGGGGGCTGGGAATCGAGACCCAGTACGTC. This gives the protein CASRGLGIETQYV.

The chain couples TRBV28 to TRBJ2-3, with 8 bases matching TRBD2. Germline CDR1 MDHEN, CDR2 SYDVKM. V lost 2 bases and J lost 1; bases outside the gene matches: 5. CDR3 length: 16 residues. The CDR3 DNA is TGTGCCAGCAGTTTAAGGGCTAGCGGGCGCACAGATACGCAGTATTTT. This codes for CASSLRASGRTDTQYF.

This chain joins TRBV5-1 and TRBJ2-3, with 7 bases fitting TRBD1. This CDR3 comprises 16 residues. Germline-derived CDR1 and CDR2 are SGHRS and YFSETQ. V lost 5 bases to trimming and J lost 4 bases; unmatched junction nucleotides: 13. As DNA, the CDR3 is TGCGCCAGCAGTCTCAACAGGGGTGCGAGCCCAGATACGCAGTATTTT. Protein sequence: CASSLNRGASPDTQYF.

This clonotype showed up many times. This chain joins TRBV29-1 and TRBJ2-5; tentatively, D is TRBD1 (5 bases). V was pared by 5 bases and J by 4 bases, with 14 bases between. Germline V gene data show CDR1 as SQVTM and CDR2 as ANQGSEA. The CDR3 sequence is 13 residues long. The CDR3 DNA is TGCAGCGTTTACCTCAGGGTGGTAGAGACCCAGTACTTC. This sequence encodes CSVYLRVVETQYF.

The V call is TRBV4-1, the J call TRBJ1-5; no clear D. Germline V gene sequence: CDR1 MGHRA, CDR2 YSYEKL. Deletions cut 0 bases from V and 5 bases from J, with 14 bases between. This CDR3 spans 16 amino acids. The chain's CDR3 is CASSQDPAAGDQPQHF. The CDR3 nucleotides read TGCGCCAGCAGCCAAGATCCGGCAGCCGGGGATCAGCCCCAGCATTTT.

J is TRBJ2-5 and V is TRBV29-1; D possibly corresponds to TRBD1 (6 bases). This CDR3 has 13 amino acids. Germline V gene data show CDR1 as SQVTM and CDR2 as ANQGSEA. V shed 3 bases and J shed 1 base, with 9 bases lying between them. CDR3 sequence: CSVEGAGQETQYF. The DNA of the CDR3 is TGCAGCGTTGAGGGGGCCGGCCAAGAGACCCAGTACTTC.

The CDR3, as DNA: TGTGCCAGCAGCTTCCTAGCGGACCCTAGCACAGATACGCAGTATTTT. It codes for CASSFLADPSTDTQYF. The V call is TRBV11-2, the J call TRBJ2-3; 7 bases align to TRBD2. Losses at the gene ends were 3 bases for V and 0 bases for J; bases not matched to a gene: 6. From germline, CDR1 is SGHAT and CDR2 FQNNGV. This CDR3 region has 16 residues.

V is TRBV6-1 and J is TRBJ2-7; 16 bases agree with TRBD2. Germline assignment: CDR1 MNHNS and CDR2 SASEGT. The CDR3 covers 18 residues. Trimming at V came to 6 bases and at J to 0 bases, leaving 8 bases not matched to a gene. The CDR3: CASRFPGLAGGSSYEQYF. As DNA, the CDR3 is TGTGCCAGCAGATTTCCGGGACTAGCGGGAGGGAGCTCCTACGAGCAGTACTTC.

This clonotype was counted many times. The chain links TRBV12-3 or TRBV12-4 to TRBJ2-3; D uncertain. The CDR3 is 12 residues long. V lost 6 bases and J lost 6, with 10 bases in between. This chain's CDR3 is CASSPLRDTQYF. CDR3 DNA: TGTGCCAGCAGCCCTTTACGGGATACGCAGTATTTT.

The chain uses TRBV7-6 and TRBJ2-1; 13 nucleotides agree with TRBD2. After removal of 5 bases from V and 12 bases from J, the junction contained 7 bases not matched to a gene. The CDR3 runs 14 residues. CDR1 is SGHVS and CDR2 is FNYEAQ in the germline V gene. The CDR3 bases are TGTGCCAGCAGCCTCAGGACTAGCGGGGGTGGGCAGTTCTTC. As protein: CASSLRTSGGGQFF.

V gene TRBV9 combines with J gene TRBJ2-5; the D gene is possibly TRBD2 (7 bases). The CDR3 runs to 15 residues. The germline V and J ends were trimmed by 0 bases and 2 bases, with 11 bases remaining between them. CDR1 is SGDLS and CDR2 is YYNGEE in the germline V gene. The CDR3 here is CASSVGGGQQETQYF. In DNA, the CDR3 is TGTGCCAGCAGCGTAGGGGGGGGGCAGCAAGAGACCCAGTACTTC.

CDR3 region: CASSSRGGVYNEQFF. In DNA form, the CDR3 reads TGTGCCAGCAGTTCCAGGGGGGGTGTATACAATGAGCAGTTCTTC. V is TRBV7-3 and J is TRBJ2-1; either TRBD1 or TRBD2 may fit D (7 bases each). The germline V gene encodes CDR1 SGHTA and CDR2 FQGTGA. V gave up 6 bases and J gave up 4 bases, with 16 bases separating them. The CDR3 totals 15 residues.

The rearrangement uses TRBV2 and TRBJ1-4; D is unresolved. The CDR3 loop spans 16 amino acids. V gave up 1 base and J gave up 4 bases, with 13 bases separating them. Germline loops: CDR1 SNHLY, CDR2 FYNNEI. The CDR3 DNA reads TGTGCCAGCAGTGAAGGGTTCGGCACAATTAATGAAAAACTGTTTTTT. The encoded protein is CASSEGFGTINEKLFF.

V and J are TRBV27 and TRBJ2-3; a possible D gene is TRBD2 (5 bases). The CDR3 length is 13 residues. V gave up 8 bases and J gave up 2 bases, with 11 bases separating them. Germline loops: CDR1 MNHEY, CDR2 SMNVEV (reference sequence). CDR3 DNA sequence: TGTGCCAGCCGTGACTACAACACAGATACGCAGTATTTT. It translates to CASRDYNTDTQYF.

This clonotype occurred a few times. The chain is built from TRBV28 and TRBJ2-1, with 9 bases identical to TRBD2. Germline V CDR1 and CDR2: MDHEN, SYDVKM. The junction had 7 bases not matched to a gene; V was cut back by 8 bases and J by 5 bases. There are 14 residues in the CDR3. This CDR3 reads CASLFSSGNNEQFF. CDR3 DNA: TGTGCCAGCCTGTTTTCTAGCGGGAACAATGAGCAGTTCTTC.

The V and J genes are TRBV15 and TRBJ2-7; D unresolved. Trimming left V 0 bases short and J 2 bases short, with 14 bases between. The CDR3 loop spans 16 amino acids. Germline loops: CDR1 LNHNV, CDR2 YYDKDF (reference sequence). The CDR3 protein is CATSRDNNGWAYEQYF. CDR3 DNA: TGTGCCACCAGCAGAGATAATAATGGTTGGGCCTACGAGCAGTACTTC.

The table lists this clonotype with a few counts. The chain combines TRBV7-3 with TRBJ2-1, with D perhaps being TRBD1 or TRBD2 (5 bases each). Germline values: CDR1 SGHTA, CDR2 FQGTGA. V shed 4 bases and J shed 6 bases, with 10 bases lying between them. The CDR3 totals 13 residues. The CDR3 is CASSSGPLNEQFF. The CDR3 region has the DNA TGTGCCAGCAGCTCGGGACCACTCAATGAGCAGTTCTTC.

This chain joins TRBV20-1 and TRBJ2-7, with D maybe TRBD2 (5 bases). Trimming stripped 7 bases from V and 4 bases from J, with 17 bases between. The CDR3 is made up of 13 amino acids. The germline CDR1 and CDR2 sequences are DFQATT and SNEGSKA (reference sequence). CDR3 nucleotides: TGCAGTGTTCCAAGGACTGGAATTTACGAGCAGTACTTC. Residues: CSVPRTGIYEQYF.

The sample holds many counts of this clonotype. Relative to the germline gene, one junction end is altered; a read error may explain this. This chain links TRBV7-9 with TRBJ1-2; perhaps TRBD1 as D (5 bases). Per the germline V gene, CDR1 is SEHNR and CDR2 is FQNEAQ (reference sequence). The CDR3 runs 13 residues. DNA for the CDR3: TGTGCCAGCAGTTTAGGGGACGGCTATGGCTACACCTTC. It encodes CASSLGDGYGYTF.

This clonotype was seen repeatedly, ten times or more. The chain has TRBV29-1 and TRBJ2-1; TRBD1 or TRBD2 may be the D gene (6 bases each). Germline CDR1 reads SQVTM; CDR2 reads ANQGSEA. V lost 6 bases and J lost 6, with 21 bases in between. This CDR3 comprises 15 residues. CDR3 nucleotide sequence: TGCAGCGTGACCGGGGGACAAAGGGTAGTCAATGAGCAGTTCTTC. Translating it yields CSVTGGQRVVNEQFF.

This chain links TRBV5-6 with TRBJ2-3; 8 bases agree with TRBD2. The CDR3 is made up of 17 amino acids. Trimming removed 2 bases from V and 2 bases from J; junction bases left unmatched: 10. CDR1 is SGHDT, CDR2 YYEEEE, per germline. CDR3 loop: CASSLAGASPLTDTQYF. CDR3 coding DNA: TGTGCCAGCAGCTTAGCGGGGGCCAGTCCTCTCACAGATACGCAGTATTTT.

This chain connects TRBV27 to TRBJ1-4; 8 bases match TRBD1. The CDR3 runs 15 residues. J lost 4 bases, V lost 4 bases, and 5 bases had no gene match. Germline values: CDR1 MNHEY, CDR2 SMNVEV (reference sequence). The CDR3 here is CASSSPGQDNEKLFF. In DNA, the CDR3 is TGTGCCAGCAGTTCCCCGGGACAGGATAATGAAAAACTGTTTTTT.

The V and J genes are TRBV6-1 and TRBJ1-1; D not certain. The CDR3 sequence is 15 residues long. In germline, CDR1 is MNHNS, CDR2 SASEGT. Trimming left V 6 bases short and J 1 base short, with 15 bases between. CDR3 protein: CASRPYWMANTEAFF. CDR3 in DNA: TGTGCCAGCAGGCCCTATTGGATGGCGAACACTGAAGCTTTCTTT.